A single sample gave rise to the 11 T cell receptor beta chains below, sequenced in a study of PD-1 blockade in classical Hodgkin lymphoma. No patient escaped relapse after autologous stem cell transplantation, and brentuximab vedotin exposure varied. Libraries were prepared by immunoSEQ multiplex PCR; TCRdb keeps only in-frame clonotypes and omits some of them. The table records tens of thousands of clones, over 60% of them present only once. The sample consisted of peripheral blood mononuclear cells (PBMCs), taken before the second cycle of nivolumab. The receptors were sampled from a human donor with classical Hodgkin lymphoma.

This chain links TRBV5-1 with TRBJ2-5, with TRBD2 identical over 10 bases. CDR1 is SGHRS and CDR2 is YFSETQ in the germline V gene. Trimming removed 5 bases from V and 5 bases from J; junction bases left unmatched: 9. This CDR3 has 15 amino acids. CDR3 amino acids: CASSRTGTSVETQYF. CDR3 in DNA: TGCGCCAGCAGTCGAACCGGGACTAGCGTGGAGACCCAGTACTTC. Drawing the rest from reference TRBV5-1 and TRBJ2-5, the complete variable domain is KAGVTQTPRYLIKTRGQQVTLSCSPISGHRSVSWYQQTPGQGLQFLFEYFSETQRNKGNFPGRFSGRQFSNSRSEMNVSTLELGDSALYLCASSRTGTSVETQYFGPGTRLLVL.

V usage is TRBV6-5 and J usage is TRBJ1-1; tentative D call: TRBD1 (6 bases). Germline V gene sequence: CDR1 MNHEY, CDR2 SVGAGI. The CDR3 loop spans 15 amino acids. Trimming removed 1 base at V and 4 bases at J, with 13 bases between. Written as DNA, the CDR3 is TGTGCCAGCAGTTACTGGGGGCAGGGGCCCACTGAAGCTTTCTTT. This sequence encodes CASSYWGQGPTEAFF.

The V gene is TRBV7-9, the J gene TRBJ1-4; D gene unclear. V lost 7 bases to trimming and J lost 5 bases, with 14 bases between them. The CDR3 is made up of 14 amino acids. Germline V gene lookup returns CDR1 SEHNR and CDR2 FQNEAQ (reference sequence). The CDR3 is CASTFPGRNEKLFF. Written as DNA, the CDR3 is TGTGCCAGCACCTTCCCAGGAAGGAATGAAAAACTGTTTTTT.

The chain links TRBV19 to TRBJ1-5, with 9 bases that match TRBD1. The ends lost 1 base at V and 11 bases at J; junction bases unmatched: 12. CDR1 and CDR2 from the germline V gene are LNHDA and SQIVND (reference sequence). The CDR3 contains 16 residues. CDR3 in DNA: TGTGCCAGTAGTATAGTAGGACAGGGGTTGCAATCAGCCCAGCATTTT. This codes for CASSIVGQGLQSAQHF.

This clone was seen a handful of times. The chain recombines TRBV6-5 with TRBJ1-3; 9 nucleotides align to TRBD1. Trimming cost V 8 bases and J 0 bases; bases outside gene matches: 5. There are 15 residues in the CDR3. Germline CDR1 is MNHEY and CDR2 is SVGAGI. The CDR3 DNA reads TGTGCCAGCGGAAGGACAGGGGTCTCTGGAAACACCATATATTTT. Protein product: CASGRTGVSGNTIYF.

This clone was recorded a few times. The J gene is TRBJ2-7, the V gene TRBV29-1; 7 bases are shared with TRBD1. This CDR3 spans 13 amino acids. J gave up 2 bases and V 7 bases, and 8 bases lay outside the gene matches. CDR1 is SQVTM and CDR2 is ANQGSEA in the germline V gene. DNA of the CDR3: TGCAGCGCCTTAGGGGACAGCACCTACGAGCAGTACTTC. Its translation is CSALGDSTYEQYF.

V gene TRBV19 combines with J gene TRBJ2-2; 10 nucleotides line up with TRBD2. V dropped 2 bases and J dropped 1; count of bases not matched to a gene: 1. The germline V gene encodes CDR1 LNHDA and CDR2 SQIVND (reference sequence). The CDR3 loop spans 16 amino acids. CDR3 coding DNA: TGTGCCAGTAGTATACCTAGCGGGAGGAACACCGGGGAGCTGTTTTTT. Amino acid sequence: CASSIPSGRNTGELFF.

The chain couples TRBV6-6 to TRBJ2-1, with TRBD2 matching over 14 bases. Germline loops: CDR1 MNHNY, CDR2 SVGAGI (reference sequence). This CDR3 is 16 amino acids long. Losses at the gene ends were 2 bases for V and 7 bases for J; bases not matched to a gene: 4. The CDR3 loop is CASSYPGLAGVNEQFF. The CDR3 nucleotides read TGTGCCAGCAGTTACCCGGGACTAGCGGGAGTGAATGAGCAGTTCTTC.

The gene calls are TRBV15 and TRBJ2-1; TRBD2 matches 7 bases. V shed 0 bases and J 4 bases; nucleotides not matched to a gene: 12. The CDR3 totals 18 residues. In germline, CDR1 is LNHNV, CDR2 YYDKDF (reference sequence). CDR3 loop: CATSRDVLSGILYNEQFF. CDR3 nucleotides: TGTGCCACCAGCAGAGATGTTCTAAGCGGGATCCTGTACAATGAGCAGTTCTTC.

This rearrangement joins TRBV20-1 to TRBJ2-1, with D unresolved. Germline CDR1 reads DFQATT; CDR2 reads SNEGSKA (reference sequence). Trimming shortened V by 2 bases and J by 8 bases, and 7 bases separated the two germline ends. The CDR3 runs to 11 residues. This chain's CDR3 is CSARSGDEQFF. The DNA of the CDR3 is TGCAGTGCTAGATCCGGCGATGAGCAGTTCTTC.

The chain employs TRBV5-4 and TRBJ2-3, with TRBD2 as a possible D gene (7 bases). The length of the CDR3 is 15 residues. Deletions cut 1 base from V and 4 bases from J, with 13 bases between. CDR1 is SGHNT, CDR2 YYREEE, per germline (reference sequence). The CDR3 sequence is CASSLRSGGADTQYF. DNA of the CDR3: TGTGCCAGCAGCTTGAGGTCGGGGGGCGCAGATACGCAGTATTTT.